The clone carrying this TCR beta chain was counted a few times. TCRdb keeps only in-frame clones here, not all; method: immunoSEQ multiplex PCR. The top ten clones hold 1% of a sample with around 310,000 clones, around 91% of them seen once. The sample originates from a study of blood T cell repertoires in COVID-19. For the study at large: Nucleic acid was either cDNA or gDNA, and it came from T cells, B-cell-depleted T cells, or PBMCs.

Germline V gene lookup returns CDR1 MDHEN and CDR2 SYDVKM. The CDR3 runs 12 residues. V shed 10 bases and J shed 5 bases, with 15 bases lying between them. This receptor was obtained from a woman aged 40 to 50 with COVID-19, enrolled during active disease. The chain links TRBV28 to TRBJ2-7, with D possibly being TRBD2 (6 bases). The source material was peripheral blood. The CDR3 DNA reads as TGTGCCATCAGCGGGCAGAGGGACGAGCAGTACTTC. The encoded protein is CAISGQRDEQYF.